The T cell receptor beta chain described here comes from a study of persistence of HIV-infected CD4 T cells. A note on this clone: Its antigen remains unidentified.

This nonspecific control used anti-CD3/anti-CD28 bead stimulation of CD4+ T cells. Responding CD4+ T cells were sorted by upregulation of both CD40 ligand and CD69. Germline V gives CDR1 SGHAT, CDR2 FQDESV (reference sequence). Trimming took off 2 bases at V and 2 bases at J, with 13 bases between the two ends. The CDR3 has 15 residues. This was the immunoSEQ version 4 assay in survey mode. Sequenced by immunoSEQ multiplex PCR; TCRdb stores in-frame clones only, minus some. The sample lists 37,000 or so clones, about nine tenths occurring once. The J gene is TRBJ2-7, the V gene TRBV11-1; tentative D call: TRBD1 (5 bases). The receptor's source is an adult man with HIV who was CMV-seropositive. Here the sequenced sample was CD4+ T cells sorted from PBMCs after roughly 18-hour stimulation, taken from a patient who received antiretroviral therapy. The CDR3 DNA is TGTGCCAGCAGCTTAAGGCAGGGTGGCACCTACGAGCAGTACTTC. Its translation is CASSLRQGGTYEQYF.